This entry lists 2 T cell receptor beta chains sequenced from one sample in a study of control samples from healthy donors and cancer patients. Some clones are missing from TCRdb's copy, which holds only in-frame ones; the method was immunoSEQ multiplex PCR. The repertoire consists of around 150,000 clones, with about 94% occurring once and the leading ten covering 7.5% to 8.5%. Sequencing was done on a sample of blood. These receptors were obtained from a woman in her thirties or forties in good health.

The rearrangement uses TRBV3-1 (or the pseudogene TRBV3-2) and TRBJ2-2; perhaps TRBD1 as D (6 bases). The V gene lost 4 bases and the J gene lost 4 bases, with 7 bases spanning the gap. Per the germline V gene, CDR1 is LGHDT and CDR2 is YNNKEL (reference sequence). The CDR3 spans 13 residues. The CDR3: CASSPRGTGELFF. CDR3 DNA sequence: TGTGCCAGCAGCCCCAGGGGCACCGGGGAGCTGTTTTTT.

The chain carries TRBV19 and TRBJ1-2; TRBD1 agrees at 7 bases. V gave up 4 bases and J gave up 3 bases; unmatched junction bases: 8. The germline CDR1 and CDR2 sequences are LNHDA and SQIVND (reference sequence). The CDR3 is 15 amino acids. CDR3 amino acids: CASSTPSGQYYGYTF. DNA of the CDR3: TGTGCCAGTAGTACCCCCTCGGGACAGTACTATGGCTACACCTTC.